Below, one T cell receptor (beta chain) is given with its context. Its specific antigen is unknown. Per-base qualities were not stored, and no clone one base away is much larger. The data stem from a study of brain T cells in children with intractable seizures (dated by TCRdb to the early 2020s). About the investigation overall: A NanoString immunology panel was first used to screen resected brain tissue from about 56 pediatric epilepsy surgery cases for immune gene transcripts. Of the roughly twelve selected surgery cases, pre-surgery blood was also sequenced for eight, so four had brain tissue only.

The paper as a whole reports these results and caveats: Viral specificity was inferred solely from CDR3 sequence similarity, and the HCMV serostatus of the patients was not known. Because sequencing depth was different between pre-surgery and post-surgery blood, clones absent from the pre-surgery sample may reflect undersampling.

This sample's time point label indicates: blood from clinic visit 5 months post-surgery; TSC patient then seizure free. The surgery cases with the highest brain T cell transcript signatures were chosen for TCR beta chain sequencing of brain tissue, and also of blood when blood was available. Prior to surgery, the patients had been treated with at least one anti-epileptic drug. The TCR-sequenced patients were children whose drug-resistant epilepsy was caused by tuberous sclerosis complex, focal cortical dysplasia, Rasmussen encephalitis or hemimegalencephaly. The Monarch genomic DNA purification kit was used to extract bulk genomic DNA from unsorted brain tissue and whole blood. V loses 4 bases, J loses 4 bases, and the germline ends lie 20 bases apart. The CDR3 goes from the cysteine to the phenylalanine over 17 residues. Only the CDR3 DNA is retained, 51 bases long and in frame from the first base. Per the germline V gene (reference sequence), MNHEY is the CDR1 and SMNVEV is the CDR2.

The immunoSEQ assay was used to generate TCR beta chain sequences from genomic DNA. The authors processed their data as follows. CDR3 sequences that did not begin with the conserved framework cysteine at position 104 were removed by hand. Clonality was calculated as one minus the normalized Shannon's Diversity Index, with values ranging from 0 (maximal diversity) to 1 (oligoclonal). Chi-squared comparison-of-proportions tests were used to check whether the frequency of the same CDR3 differed between samples, for example brain versus blood. Public clonotypes were identified through searches of immuneACCESS, and similarity to known antiviral clonotypes was evaluated with the VDJdb browser. As stored in TCRdb, this immuneACCESS dataset retains in-frame rearrangements with V and J assigned. A fraction of the clones does not appear; measured against another copy, unresolved V genes explain less than half of the discrepancy, and the remainder lacks a known reason. That table gives V, J and clone size, and the DNA gave D and trimming. The sample contains about 320,000 clones, 93% of them found a single time. In total, the top ten clones hold roughly 6% of the sample.

The rearranged segments are TRBV27 and TRBJ2-1; matching of 6 bases hints at TRBD1 as the D gene. The TCR was taken from a boy younger than two with tuberous sclerosis and intractable seizures. This material consisted of peripheral blood, taken roughly 5 months after surgery. The DNA is TGTGCCAGCAGTTCCAGACAGGACACCGTGGAATACAATGAGCAGTTCTTC. It translates to CASSSRQDTVEYNEQFF.